Below are 31 T cell receptor beta chains sequenced from a single sample in a study of blood T cell repertoires in COVID-19. Profiling relied on immunoSEQ multiplex PCR, and the TCRdb table lists in-frame clones only, not all of them. Of tens of thousands of clones listed, around 89% are singletons. The sample consisted of peripheral blood. These receptor sequences come from a human donor in a cohort sampled during active COVID-19.

The chain recombines TRBV7-2 with TRBJ1-1; 7 nucleotides agree with TRBD1. CDR3 length equals 14 residues. Trimming took 5 bases from V and 8 from J; bases not matched to a gene: 11. Germline V gene lookup returns CDR1 SGHTA and CDR2 FQGNSA. The CDR3 coding sequence is TGTGCCAGCAGCACCCCCGGGACAGCAGGGGAAGCTTTCTTT. This sequence encodes CASSTPGTAGEAFF.

The chain uses TRBV5-8 and TRBJ2-7, with D possibly matching TRBD2 (5 bases). The CDR3 loop spans 14 amino acids. The ends were cut back, 2 bases at V and 5 bases at J, with 14 bases in the middle. CDR1 is SGHTS, CDR2 YDEGEE, per germline. CDR3 DNA sequence: TGTGCCAGCAGCTTCACCGCGGGTTTCCACGAGCAGTACTTC. It encodes CASSFTAGFHEQYF.

This chain connects TRBV6-2 or TRBV6-3 to TRBJ1-2; perhaps TRBD1 as D (6 bases). V gave up 5 bases and J gave up 4 bases, with 14 bases separating them. CDR3 size: 14 residues. Germline V gene data show CDR1 as MNHEY and CDR2 as SVGEGT. The CDR3 coding sequence is TGTGCCAGCAGTATCCCGGACAGCTTCTATGGCTACACCTTC. The encoded protein is CASSIPDSFYGYTF.

The chain employs TRBV7-2 and TRBJ1-5; TRBD1 matches 11 bases. V was clipped by 1 base and J by 7 bases; unmatched bases: 6. There are 16 residues in the CDR3. Germline V CDR1 and CDR2: SGHTA, FQGNSA. The CDR3 bases are TGTGCCAGCAGCTTAGTAGGACAGGGGGCTGGGCAGCCCCAGCATTTT. Its protein product is CASSLVGQGAGQPQHF.

This clone was detected only once. The chain links TRBV6-2 or TRBV6-3 to TRBJ2-2, with 11 bases aligning to TRBD2. Trimming cost V 6 bases and J 8 bases; bases outside gene matches: 11. This CDR3 spans 16 amino acids. Germline CDR1 is MNHEY and CDR2 is SVGEGT. The CDR3 DNA sequence: TGTGCCAGCAGACCTTCGACTAGCGGGGTATGGGGGGAGCTGTTTTTT. Protein: CASRPSTSGVWGELFF.

The gene calls are TRBV9 and TRBJ2-5; no clear D. Germline V gene lookup returns CDR1 SGDLS and CDR2 YYNGEE. The V gene lost 0 bases and the J gene lost 1 base, with 10 bases spanning the gap. This CDR3 is built from 15 residues. The CDR3 protein is CASSVVERSQETQYF. CDR3 nucleotide sequence: TGTGCCAGCAGCGTAGTCGAGAGGAGCCAAGAGACCCAGTACTTC. Full variable domain (missing parts from reference TRBV9 and TRBJ2-5): DSGVTQTPKHLITATGQRVTLRCSPRSGDLSVYWYQQSLDQGLQFLIQYYNGEERAKGNILERFSAQQFPDLHSELNLSSLELGDSALYFCASSVVERSQETQYFGPGTRLLVL.

The V gene is TRBV7-6, the J gene TRBJ2-3, with a possible D match to TRBD1 (5 bases). The CDR3 contains 15 residues. From germline, CDR1 is SGHVS and CDR2 FNYEAQ. V was trimmed by 0 bases and J by 6 bases, leaving 13 bases between them. This CDR3 is CASSLAGPPLDTQYF. Written as DNA, the CDR3 is TGTGCCAGCAGCTTAGCGGGGCCCCCTCTGGATACGCAGTATTTT.

The V call is TRBV19, the J call TRBJ1-6, with 8 bases identical to TRBD1. The CDR3 is 15 residues long. J gave up 6 bases and V 4 bases, and 5 bases lay outside the gene matches. Looked up from germline, CDR1 is LNHDA and CDR2 is SQIVND (reference sequence). Here the CDR3 reads CASSTTGGGNSPLHF. The CDR3 DNA sequence: TGTGCCAGTAGTACAACAGGGGGAGGTAATTCACCCCTCCACTTT. Complete variable domain (other parts from reference TRBV19 and TRBJ1-6): DGGITQSPKYLFRKEGQNVTLSCEQNLNHDAMYWYRQDPGQGLRLIYYSQIVNDFQKGDIAEGYSVSREKKESFPLTVTSAQKNPTAFYLCASSTTGGGNSPLHFGNGTRLTVT.

The rearrangement links TRBV12-5 to TRBJ2-1, with 7 bases that match TRBD1. This CDR3 has 14 residues. Germline CDR1 LGHNT, CDR2 FRNRAP. V gave up 7 bases and J gave up 5 bases; unmatched junction bases: 8. CDR3 loop: CASALQGSDNEQFF. CDR3 nucleotide sequence: TGTGCTAGTGCCCTACAGGGGTCGGACAATGAGCAGTTCTTC.

The chain employs TRBV18 and TRBJ1-5; 7 bases align to TRBD1. This CDR3 spans 15 amino acids. After removal of 3 bases from V and 3 bases from J, the junction contained 5 bases not matched to a gene. Looked up from germline, CDR1 is KGHSH and CDR2 is LQKENI. The CDR3: CASSPTGVPNQPQHF. The CDR3 DNA is TGTGCCAGCTCACCCACAGGGGTCCCCAATCAGCCCCAGCATTTT.

The CDR3 nucleotides read TGTGCCAGTAGTGCGGGGGCCCTAAACACCGGGGAGCTGTTTTTT. The encoded protein is CASSAGALNTGELFF. The chain joins TRBV19 to TRBJ2-2, with D possibly TRBD2 on 7 matching bases. The germline CDR1 and CDR2 sequences are LNHDA and SQIVND (reference sequence). The V end was cut by 5 bases, the J end by 2 bases, with 12 bases between. The CDR3 is made up of 15 amino acids.

This chain connects TRBV5-5 to TRBJ1-1; 10 positions match TRBD1. Germline CDR1 is SGHKS and CDR2 is YYEKEE (reference sequence). V was clipped by 4 bases and J by 14 bases; unmatched bases: 17. This CDR3 has 15 residues. The CDR3 loop reads CASSPEKDRGGGSFF. The CDR3 DNA reads as TGTGCCAGCAGCCCAGAAAAGGACAGGGGGGGAGGTTCGTTCTTT.

This rearrangement joins TRBV28 to TRBJ2-2, with a possible D match to TRBD1 (6 bases). CDR1 is MDHEN and CDR2 is SYDVKM in the germline V gene. Trimming removed 7 bases from V and 5 bases from J, with 11 bases in between. CDR3 length equals 13 residues. CDR3 DNA sequence: TGTGCCAGCAAACAGGGAGCAACCGGGGAGCTGTTTTTT. Translation gives CASKQGATGELFF.

The chain carries TRBV28 and TRBJ2-3; 12 bases match TRBD2. CDR3 size: 16 residues. Germline values: CDR1 MDHEN, CDR2 SYDVKM. After removal of 5 bases from V and 1 base from J, the junction contained 4 bases not matched to a gene. CDR3 protein: CASSLAGGPGTDTQYF. The CDR3 DNA reads as TGTGCCAGCAGTCTAGCGGGAGGGCCCGGCACAGATACGCAGTATTTT.

The V gene is TRBV7-2, the J gene TRBJ2-3; the match to TRBD2 covers 9 bases. CDR1 is SGHTA, CDR2 FQGNSA, per germline. The J segment lost 7 bases and the V segment lost 5 bases, leaving 10 bases of the junction unmatched. The length of the CDR3 is 15 residues. CDR3 protein: CASSVSSGEGYTQYF. The CDR3 DNA reads as TGTGCCAGCAGCGTATCTAGCGGGGAAGGGTATACGCAGTATTTT.

This clone was seen only once. The chain carries TRBV5-6 and TRBJ1-1; D is unclear. With 1 base removed from V and 1 base from J, the gap between germline ends came to 5 bases. CDR1 is SGHDT, CDR2 YYEEEE, per germline. This CDR3 has 13 residues. The chain's CDR3 is CASSLWPNTEAFF. CDR3 coding DNA: TGTGCCAGCAGCTTGTGGCCGAACACTGAAGCTTTCTTT. The whole variable domain, filled in from reference TRBV5-6 and TRBJ1-1, reads DAGVTQSPTHLIKTRGQQVTLRCSPKSGHDTVSWYQQALGQGPQFIFQYYEEEERQRGNFPDRFSGHQFPNYSSELNVNALLLGDSALYLCASSLWPNTEAFFGQGTRLTVV.

The chain is built from TRBV5-1 and TRBJ2-3; TRBD1 is a possible D gene (6 bases). The CDR3 contains 19 residues. Germline CDR1 SGHRS, CDR2 YFSETQ. The V gene lost 2 bases and the J gene lost 2 bases, with 24 bases spanning the gap. The CDR3 bases are TGCGCCAGCAGCTTCCACACAAGCACTTACCAGGGGACCACAGATACGCAGTATTTT. It yields the protein CASSFHTSTYQGTTDTQYF. Full variable domain (rest looked up from reference TRBV5-1 and TRBJ2-3): KAGVTQTPRYLIKTRGQQVTLSCSPISGHRSVSWYQQTPGQGLQFLFEYFSETQRNKGNFPGRFSGRQFSNSRSEMNVSTLELGDSALYLCASSFHTSTYQGTTDTQYFGPGTRLTVL.

With regard to this clone: Other DNA sequences within the sample encode an identical CDR3. The chain employs TRBV5-1 and TRBJ2-3; 8 nucleotides agree with TRBD2. Germline loops: CDR1 SGHRS, CDR2 YFSETQ. J gave up 0 bases and V 0 bases, and 3 bases lay outside the gene matches. There are 16 residues in the CDR3. The CDR3 DNA follows: TGCGCCAGCAGCTTGGGGCGGGGGGCTAGCACAGATACGCAGTATTTT. The encoded protein is CASSLGRGASTDTQYF.

V and J are TRBV5-1 and TRBJ2-1, with D tentatively TRBD1 (6 bases). Trimming cost V 1 base and J 0 bases, with 8 bases left between them. Per the germline V gene, CDR1 is SGHRS and CDR2 is YFSETQ. The CDR3 runs to 15 residues. The DNA of the CDR3 is TGCGCCAGCAGCTTGTCAGGGGACTCCTACAATGAGCAGTTCTTC. Protein: CASSLSGDSYNEQFF. Together with reference TRBV5-1 and TRBJ2-1, the CDR3 gives the full variable domain: KAGVTQTPRYLIKTRGQQVTLSCSPISGHRSVSWYQQTPGQGLQFLFEYFSETQRNKGNFPGRFSGRQFSNSRSEMNVSTLELGDSALYLCASSLSGDSYNEQFFGPGTRLTVL.

This clone was found once. The rearrangement links TRBV7-2 to TRBJ1-1, with 7 bases aligning to TRBD1. After removal of 2 bases from V and 0 bases from J, the junction contained 9 bases not matched to a gene. The CDR3 length is 17 residues. Germline V gene data show CDR1 as SGHTA and CDR2 as FQGNSA. CDR3 coding DNA: TGTGCCAGCAGCTTATCGGGGGCCAGGGGGATGAACACTGAAGCTTTCTTT. This codes for CASSLSGARGMNTEAFF.

V usage is TRBV24-1 and J usage is TRBJ2-3, with 9 bases fitting TRBD2. The junction had 5 bases not matched to a gene; V was cut back by 0 bases and J by 5 bases. This CDR3 comprises 16 residues. Germline V gene data show CDR1 as KGHDR and CDR2 as SFDVKD. CDR3 amino acids: CATSDLRRGRVDTQYF. For the CDR3, the DNA is TGTGCCACCAGTGATTTGCGTCGCGGGAGGGTAGATACGCAGTATTTT.

The chain couples TRBV23-1 to TRBJ1-5; 12 bases line up with TRBD1. TRBV23-1 is given ORF status, its function remaining uncertain. V lost 0 bases and J lost 7; bases outside the gene matches: 1. The length of the CDR3 is 15 residues. In DNA form, the CDR3 reads TGCGCCAGCAGTCAATCGGGACAGGGGGCCCAGCCCCAGCATTTT. It codes for CASSQSGQGAQPQHF.

The CDR3 DNA reads TGTGCCAGCAGTTACCAGGAGGGACGGGCGAACACTGAAGCTTTCTTT. As protein: CASSYQEGRANTEAFF. This chain links TRBV6-2 or TRBV6-3 with TRBJ1-1; D perhaps matches TRBD1 (5 bases). V was trimmed by 2 bases and J by 1 base, leaving 14 bases between them. This CDR3 has 16 amino acids. Germline V CDR1 and CDR2: MNHEY, SVGEGT.

The V call is TRBV29-1, the J call TRBJ2-1; TRBD2 agrees at 12 bases. The CDR3 sequence is 13 residues long. Germline CDR1 and CDR2: SQVTM and ANQGSEA. V was clipped by 7 bases and J by 7 bases; unmatched bases: 5. CDR3: CSGGLAGRNEQFF. The CDR3 region has the DNA TGCAGCGGTGGACTAGCGGGACGAAATGAGCAGTTCTTC.

The V gene is TRBV11-2, the J gene TRBJ2-7; 8 bases fit TRBD2. Per the germline V gene, CDR1 is SGHAT and CDR2 is FQNNGV. This CDR3 spans 15 amino acids. V dropped 0 bases and J dropped 5; count of bases not matched to a gene: 6. The CDR3 nucleotides read TGTGCCAGCAGCTTAGACCAGCGGGGGAGGGACGAGCAGTACTTC. Protein product: CASSLDQRGRDEQYF.

The CDR3 DNA reads TGTGCCAGCAGAACAGGGCCTTCCTACGAGCAGTACTTC. This translates into CASRTGPSYEQYF. The V call is TRBV6-5, the J call TRBJ2-7; possibly TRBD1 for D (6 bases). Per germline, CDR1 MNHEY and CDR2 SVGAGI. CDR3 size: 13 residues. V was shortened by 6 bases and J by 1 base, with 10 bases between the two germline ends.

In this sample, this clone turned up once. This chain uses TRBV5-1 with TRBJ2-7, with 7 bases matching TRBD2. This CDR3 is built from 13 residues. The trim removed 7 bases at V and 0 bases at J, leaving 4 bases unmatched. CDR1 is SGHRS and CDR2 is YFSETQ in the germline V gene. CDR3 nucleotide sequence: TGCGCCAGCCGGGACTACTCCTCCTACGAGCAGTACTTC. Its translation: CASRDYSSYEQYF.

Of note for this clone: Relative to the germline gene, one junction end is altered; a read error may explain this. The chain combines TRBV7-3 with TRBJ2-4, with D possibly matching TRBD2 (6 bases). CDR1 and CDR2 from the germline V gene are SGHTA and FQGTGA. CDR3 length: 18 amino acids. In DNA, the CDR3 is TGTACCAGCAGCTTATGGCGATCCGGGCCGGGGGACAAAAACATTCAGTACTTC. Translated: CTSSLWRSGPGDKNIQYF.

This clone came up a few times. This sequence joins TRBV6-4 and TRBJ1-3; D gene ambiguous. Germline CDR1 and CDR2: MRHNA and SNTAGT. The length of the CDR3 is 15 residues. V dropped 0 bases and J dropped 0 bases, with 6 bases sitting between them. The CDR3 DNA follows: TGTGCCAGCAGTGACTCGACAAGCTCTGGAAACACCATATATTTT. It encodes CASSDSTSSGNTIYF.

The chain joins TRBV11-2 to TRBJ2-7, with D possibly matching TRBD1 (5 bases). This CDR3 has 16 amino acids. The V end was cut by 1 base, the J end by 6 bases, with 19 bases between. Germline CDR1 is SGHAT and CDR2 is FQNNGV. CDR3 coding DNA: TGTGCCAGCAGCTTAGGGGGCCCTGATACCGCTACCGAGCAGTACTTC. It translates to CASSLGGPDTATEQYF.

The J gene is TRBJ1-6, the V gene TRBV4-1; no definite D call. The length of the CDR3 is 17 residues. V was pared by 1 base and J by 0 bases, with 10 bases between. Germline V gives CDR1 MGHRA, CDR2 YSYEKL. The CDR3 sequence: CASSQAPGSSYNSPLHF. CDR3 bases: TGCGCCAGCAGCCAAGCTCCAGGTAGCTCCTATAATTCACCCCTCCACTTT.